The 21 T cell receptor beta chains below were found in one sample sequenced in a study of blood T cell repertoires in COVID-19. Profiling relied on immunoSEQ multiplex PCR, and the TCRdb table lists in-frame clones only, not all of them. This sample has about 49,000 clones; around 81% occur once, and the top ten carry about 20%. Sequenced sample: peripheral blood. The receptors shown here come from an elderly woman with COVID-19, enrolled during active disease.

The V gene is TRBV2, the J gene TRBJ2-2; D is unclear. The CDR3 totals 15 residues. Deletions cut 6 bases from V and 7 bases from J, with 18 bases between. Germline V CDR1 and CDR2: SNHLY, FYNNEI. CDR3 loop: CASRVRTDFGGELFF. The CDR3 DNA follows: TGTGCCAGCAGGGTCCGAACAGATTTTGGCGGGGAGCTGTTTTTT.

The rearrangement links TRBV13 to TRBJ2-3, with 7 bases identical to TRBD1. The CDR3 runs 14 residues. Looked up from germline, CDR1 is PRHDT and CDR2 is FYEKMQ (reference sequence). V lost 5 bases, J lost 0 bases, and 2 bases stayed unmatched. CDR3 nucleotides: TGTGCCAGCAGCCCGACAGGGAGCACAGATACGCAGTATTTT. Amino acids: CASSPTGSTDTQYF. The full variable domain, with the rest looked up from reference TRBV13 and TRBJ2-3, is AAGVIQSPRHLIKEKRETATLKCYPIPRHDTVYWYQQGPGQDPQFLISFYEKMQSDKGSIPDRFSAQQFSDYHSELNMSSLELGDSALYFCASSPTGSTDTQYFGPGTRLTVL.

This clone was seen once. The chain employs TRBV3-1 (or the pseudogene TRBV3-2) and TRBJ2-1, with no clear D. Per the germline V gene, CDR1 is LGHDT and CDR2 is YNNKEL (reference sequence). This CDR3 is 14 amino acids long. The V end lost 0 bases, the J end lost 0 bases, and 3 bases lay between the germline ends. In nucleotides, the CDR3 is TGTGCCAGCAGCCAAGACGGCTCCTACAATGAGCAGTTCTTC. This encodes CASSQDGSYNEQFF.

The J gene is TRBJ2-3, the V gene TRBV2, with 10 bases fitting TRBD2. Per germline, CDR1 SNHLY and CDR2 FYNNEI. The CDR3 sequence is 15 residues long. The ends lost 6 bases at V and 2 bases at J; junction bases unmatched: 5. DNA for the CDR3: TGTGCCAGCAGAGCAGCGGGAGGGCCCACAGATACGCAGTATTTT. This encodes CASRAAGGPTDTQYF.

The rearrangement uses TRBV7-8 and TRBJ1-5, with no clear D. Per the germline V gene, CDR1 is SGHVS and CDR2 is FQNEAQ. There are 13 residues in the CDR3. The V end lost 4 bases, the J end lost 0 bases, and 4 bases lay between the germline ends. The CDR3 DNA follows: TGTGCCAGCAGCTCCTATAGCAATCAGCCCCAGCATTTT. Translating gives CASSSYSNQPQHF. Variable domain in full (rest from reference TRBV7-8 and TRBJ1-5): GAGVSQSPRYKVAKRGQDVALRCDPISGHVSLFWYQQALGQGPEFLTYFQNEAQLDKSGLPSDRFFAERPEGSVSTLKIQRTQQEDSAVYLCASSSYSNQPQHFGDGTRLSIL.

The CDR3 region has the DNA TGTGCTAGTGGTCTCCTTTATGAAGCTTTCTTT. Protein product: CASGLLYEAFF. The V and J genes are TRBV12-5 and TRBJ1-1, with D hard to call. CDR3 length: 11 residues. Trimming removed 5 bases from V and 7 bases from J, with 8 bases in between. Germline CDR1 is LGHNT and CDR2 is FRNRAP.

This rearrangement joins TRBV24-1 to TRBJ2-5, with TRBD2 matching over 7 bases. After removal of 1 base from V and 1 base from J, the junction contained 8 bases not matched to a gene. CDR3 length: 17 amino acids. Germline V gene data show CDR1 as KGHDR and CDR2 as SFDVKD. In DNA form, the CDR3 reads TGTGCCACCAGTGATTTTCGGACTAGACTTCTCCAAGAGACCCAGTACTTC. Its protein product is CATSDFRTRLLQETQYF.

J is TRBJ1-1 and V is TRBV7-2; 10 bases line up with TRBD1. Per germline, CDR1 SGHTA and CDR2 FQGNSA. The CDR3 extends over 16 amino acids. Trimming removed 2 bases from V and 0 bases from J; junction bases left unmatched: 3. The DNA of the CDR3 is TGTGCCAGCAGCTTACGGGACAGGGGCATGAACACTGAAGCTTTCTTT. Translating gives CASSLRDRGMNTEAFF.

The chain joins TRBV7-2 to TRBJ2-3, with a weak D call TRBD2 (6 bases). Germline V gene sequence: CDR1 SGHTA, CDR2 FQGNSA. This CDR3 region has 16 residues. V lost 0 bases, J lost 2 bases, and 12 bases lay in between. CDR3 protein: CASSLARDFTTDTQYF. CDR3 coding DNA: TGTGCCAGCAGCTTAGCCCGGGACTTCACCACAGATACGCAGTATTTT.

This clone was found a few times. Written as DNA, the CDR3 is TGTGCCAGCGAAAAGGGGACAGGGGCCTCCTACGAGCAGTACTTC. Translated, it gives CASEKGTGASYEQYF. The V and J genes are TRBV6-5 and TRBJ2-7; 10 bases are shared with TRBD1. V gave up 8 bases and J gave up 0 bases; unmatched junction bases: 7. Germline CDR1 is MNHEY and CDR2 is SVGAGI. CDR3 length: 15 residues.

The rearrangement links TRBV5-1 to TRBJ2-7; D not resolved. Germline V gene lookup returns CDR1 SGHRS and CDR2 YFSETQ. V gave up 0 bases and J gave up 2 bases, with 9 bases separating them. This CDR3 comprises 14 residues. In DNA, the CDR3 is TGCGCCAGCAGCTTGGGGCGCCAGGCCTACGAGCAGTACTTC. This encodes CASSLGRQAYEQYF.

There are a few counts of this clone. The CDR3 nucleotides are TGCAGCGTTGAAGGCGGACAGGGGGCCCAAAAACTGTTTTTT. Its protein is CSVEGGQGAQKLFF. This rearrangement joins TRBV29-1 to TRBJ1-4; TRBD1 aligns across 11 bases. This CDR3 has 14 residues. Germline V gene lookup returns CDR1 SQVTM and CDR2 ANQGSEA. V dropped 1 base and J dropped 9; count of bases not matched to a gene: 4.

This chain uses TRBV6-5 with TRBJ2-5; the match to TRBD2 covers 9 bases. CDR3 length equals 16 residues. The trim removed 2 bases at V and 3 bases at J, leaving 7 bases unmatched. Germline V gene lookup returns CDR1 MNHEY and CDR2 SVGAGI. CDR3 coding DNA: TGTGCCAGCAGTTACGGGCTAGCGGGAAGCAAAGAGACCCAGTACTTC. Its translation is CASSYGLAGSKETQYF.

The chain employs TRBV19 and TRBJ2-7; 8 bases fit TRBD2. After removal of 2 bases from V and 4 bases from J, the junction contained 10 bases not matched to a gene. Germline values: CDR1 LNHDA, CDR2 SQIVND (reference sequence). This CDR3 is 16 amino acids long. In nucleotides, the CDR3 is TGTGCCAGTAGTATACCCGGGAGCGGGAGTATTTACGAGCAGTACTTC. It codes for CASSIPGSGSIYEQYF.

The V call is TRBV14, the J call TRBJ2-3, with D perhaps matching TRBD2 (6 bases). This CDR3 is built from 15 residues. Germline assignment: CDR1 SGHDN and CDR2 FVKESK. Trimming removed 5 bases at V and 4 bases at J, with 16 bases between. Here the CDR3 DNA reads TGTGCCAGCAGCACCCGGCCCTCGGGGGCAGATACGCAGTATTTT. Translated, it gives CASSTRPSGADTQYF.

The chain links TRBV4-1 to TRBJ1-4, with no clear D. CDR1 and CDR2 (germline): MGHRA, YSYEKL. The CDR3 has 16 residues. V shed 2 bases and J shed 6 bases, with 16 bases lying between them. In DNA, the CDR3 is TGCGCCAGCAGCCAAAGCGGAGCATCCAGGCATGAAAAACTGTTTTTT. Amino acid sequence: CASSQSGASRHEKLFF.

The DNA of the CDR3 is TGTGCCAGCACAGAGGGTAGGGGCAATCAGCCCCAGCATTTT. It codes for CASTEGRGNQPQHF. The chain recombines TRBV6-6 with TRBJ1-5; D call uncertain. V was clipped by 7 bases and J by 2 bases, with 12 bases between them. Germline V gene data show CDR1 as MNHNY and CDR2 as SVGAGI (reference sequence). CDR3 length equals 14 residues.

J is TRBJ2-7 and V is TRBV3-1 (or the pseudogene TRBV3-2); 13 nucleotides align to TRBD2. With 3 bases clipped from V and 3 bases from J, the junction kept 5 bases outside the gene matches. The germline gives CDR1 LGHDT, CDR2 YNNKEL (reference sequence). The CDR3 is 16 residues long. The CDR3 sequence is CASSHYGTSGDYEQYF. The CDR3 DNA sequence: TGTGCCAGCAGCCACTATGGGACTAGCGGGGACTACGAGCAGTACTTC.

The chain employs TRBV30 and TRBJ1-2, with unresolved D. This CDR3 contains 11 residues. CDR1 GTSNPN and CDR2 SVGIG come from the germline V gene (reference sequence). Trimming removed 4 bases from V and 0 bases from J, with 3 bases in between. DNA for the CDR3: TGTGCCTGGATAACTAACTATGGCTACACCTTC. Translation: CAWITNYGYTF.

J is TRBJ2-6 and V is TRBV19; D ambiguous. CDR3 length: 16 amino acids. V gave up 5 bases and J gave up 0 bases, with 11 bases separating them. Per germline, CDR1 LNHDA and CDR2 SQIVND (reference sequence). This chain's CDR3 is CASSPPHFSGANVLTF. In DNA form, the CDR3 reads TGTGCCAGTAGTCCCCCTCACTTCTCTGGGGCCAACGTCCTGACTTTC.

V usage is TRBV27 and J usage is TRBJ2-7, with D perhaps matching TRBD2 (6 bases). Deletions cut 6 bases from V and 3 bases from J, with 12 bases between. Germline assignment: CDR1 MNHEY and CDR2 SMNVEV (reference sequence). This CDR3 has 13 residues. The CDR3 DNA is TGTGCCAGCAGCCCCGGACTATTCTACGAGCAGTACTTC. Protein: CASSPGLFYEQYF.